Presented here are 3 T cell receptor beta chains from one specimen sequenced in a study of shared clonotypes between healthy human individuals. Only in-frame clones appear in the TCRdb table, and some are missing; sequencing was by immunoSEQ multiplex PCR. Here the sample spans 900,000 to 1,200,000 clones, approximately 78% being singletons. The sequenced sample consisted of memory CD4+ T cells from PBMCs. The sample's subset: CD45RA-negative fraction. Receptor source: a man aged 18 to 30 in good health. Some clones in this sample may be carry-over from other donors' samples.

The genes are TRBV6-6 and TRBJ2-1, with D possibly matching TRBD2 (7 bases). The V and J ends lost 7 bases and 15 bases respectively, with 22 bases between them. From germline, CDR1 is MNHNY and CDR2 SVGAGI (reference sequence). The CDR3 contains 13 residues. CDR3 bases: TGTGCCAGCACCTCGGGGGAGGGGACACGGTGGTTCTTC. It yields the protein CASTSGEGTRWFF.

This rearrangement joins TRBV18 to TRBJ2-5, with D possibly matching TRBD1 (6 bases). The CDR3 has 13 amino acids. Germline V gene sequence: CDR1 KGHSH, CDR2 LQKENI. Trimming removed 6 bases from V and 1 base from J, with 9 bases in between. The CDR3 protein is CASSKQGQETQYF. The CDR3 DNA reads TGTGCCAGCTCGAAACAGGGCCAAGAGACCCAGTACTTC.

The V call is TRBV6-1, the J call TRBJ2-7; 8 bases map to TRBD1. CDR3 length: 15 amino acids. V gave up 10 bases and J gave up 1 base; unmatched junction bases: 12. From germline, CDR1 is MNHNS and CDR2 SASEGT. CDR3 in amino acids: CATEKQGAISYEQYF. The CDR3 DNA follows: TGTGCCACCGAAAAGCAGGGGGCGATATCCTACGAGCAGTACTTC.